Listed below are T cell receptor beta chains from one sample, sequenced in a study of CD8 T cells in ankylosing spondylitis. TCRdb reprocessed the 5' RACE reads via MiXCR and lists one record per CDR3 protein. The sample has 250,000 to 400,000 distinct CDR3 sequences; around 10% are singletons. Input material: blood, either unsorted or a sorted T cell fraction (not recorded which). Every receptor here comes from a female donor with ankylosing spondylitis or in good health (not recorded which). The CDR3 runs from the conserved cysteine through the conserved F or W. The D gene is left open where the match is weak. Not every row has a clone size; where given, it reads once, few, many or a size class.

>TRBD1|many|TRBV20-1|TRBJ2-7
TGCAGTGCTGCCGGACAGGTCTCCTACGAGCAGTACTTC
CSAAGQVSYEQYF
>-|-|TRBV5-8|TRBJ2-1
TGTGCCAGCAGCTTCGGAGCAGTTGGATGGGAGCAGTTCTTC
CASSFGAVGWEQFF
>-|few|TRBV5-5|TRBJ2-5
TGTGCCAGCAGCTTCTGGGGCCGGGGGCAAGAGACCCAGTACTTC
CASSFWGRGQETQYF
>-|many|TRBV20-1|TRBJ2-2
TGCAGTGCTAGAGATCTCGGAGGGATTATCACCGGGGAGCTGTTTTTT
CSARDLGGIITGELFF
>TRBD1|many|TRBV29-1|TRBJ2-2
TGCAGCGTTGTTGTAGGGACAGACCTCACCGGGGAGCTGTTTTTT
CSVVVGTDLTGELFF
>-|-|TRBV30|TRBJ1-2
TGTGCCTGGAGTGTAGGGGGGTATGGCTACACCTTC
CAWSVGGYGYTF
>-|few|TRBV20-1|TRBJ2-3
TGCAGTGCTAGTATTCGGGGCACGCAGTATTTT
CSASIRGTQYF
>-|many|TRBV5-1|TRBJ2-5
TGCGCCAGCAGCTCCTACTCTGGGGGAGAGACCCAGTACTTC
CASSSYSGGETQYF
>-|few|TRBV12-3/TRBV12-4|TRBJ2-1
TGTGCCAGCAGTTCAACCTCAACTCGCCGAGGGGGTGAGCAGTTCTTC
CASSSTSTRRGGEQFF
>-|many|TRBV6-5|TRBJ2-2
TGTGCCAGCAGTTATGGGGGGAACACCGGGGAGCTGTTTTTT
CASSYGGNTGELFF
>TRBD2|many|TRBV5-1|TRBJ2-1
TGCGCCAGCAGCTTGGAGCTAGCGGGGGTTAACTACAATGAGCAGTTCTTC
CASSLELAGVNYNEQFF
>-|-|TRBV12-3/TRBV12-4|TRBJ2-3
TGTGCCAGCAGCCCCCCGCCGTACACAGATACGCAGTATTTT
CASSPPPYTDTQYF
>TRBD1|many|TRBV6-2/TRBV6-3|TRBJ1-1
TGTGCCAGCAGTTCCGGACAGGGTCTGAACACTGAAGCTTTCTTT
CASSSGQGLNTEAFF
>-|-|TRBV11-2|TRBJ2-3
TGTGCCAGCAGCTTAGAGCACACAGATACGCAGTATTTT
CASSLEHTDTQYF
>TRBD1|many|TRBV20-1|TRBJ1-5
TGCAGTGCTGCGACAGGGCGATTCCAGCCCCAGCATTTT
CSAATGRFQPQHF
>-|many|TRBV24-1|TRBJ2-7
TGTGCCACCAGTGATTCTCCTAGCAGTCGTGACGAGCAGTACTTC
CATSDSPSSRDEQYF
>-|-|TRBV11-2|TRBJ2-7
TGTGCCAGCAGCTTAGAATTCGGGAGCTCCTACGAGCAGTACTTC
CASSLEFGSSYEQYF
>-|many|TRBV20-1|TRBJ2-3
TGCAGTGCTTTCCCCCCTGGGAGTGGGGATACGCAGTATTTT
CSAFPPGSGDTQYF
>-|-|TRBV12-3/TRBV12-4|TRBJ2-3
TGTGCCAGCAGTTCAGCCTATACGCAGTATTTT
CASSSAYTQYF
>-|few|TRBV7-9|TRBJ2-1
TGTGCCAGCCCCCCATTGGTTTACGGAGACAATGAGCAGTTCTTC
CASPPLVYGDNEQFF
>-|many|TRBV5-1|TRBJ2-2
TGCGCCAGCAGCTTTGGGGCCAGTACCGGGGAGCTGTTTTTT
CASSFGASTGELFF
>-|-|TRBV5-5|TRBJ2-7
TGTGCCAGCAGCCCGGGACCGTACTGCGAGCAGTACTTC
CASSPGPYCEQYF
>TRBD1|-|TRBV5-1|TRBJ1-2
TGCGCCAGCAGCCCGGACAGGGTAATCGGCTACCCCTTC
CASSPDRVIGYPF
>-|many|TRBV3-1|TRBJ2-1
TGTGCCAGCAGCCAAGCAGAGAATGAGCAGTTCTTC
CASSQAENEQFF
>-|many|TRBV12-3/TRBV12-4|TRBJ1-1
TGTGCCAGCAGCCCGTCCGGAGTAGGCACTGAAGCTTTCTTT
CASSPSGVGTEAFF
>-|many|TRBV12-3/TRBV12-4|TRBJ2-7
TGTGCCAGCAGTTTCGGGGGTCTCGAGCAGTACTTC
CASSFGGLEQYF
>-|-|TRBV18|TRBJ1-1
TGTGCCAGCTCACCCCCCGTGAACACTGAAGCTTTCTTT
CASSPPVNTEAFF
>TRBD2|many|TRBV20-1|TRBJ2-7
TGCAGTGCCACAAAGGCACTAGCGGACTACGAGCAGTACTTC
CSATKALADYEQYF
>-|many|TRBV28|TRBJ2-1
TGTGCCAGCAGTGGCACGGTCGGTGAGCAGTTCTTC
CASSGTVGEQFF
>-|many|TRBV7-2|TRBJ1-4
TGTGCCAGCAGCCCCCGAATAGGGGGGAGCGAAAAACTGTTTTTT
CASSPRIGGSEKLFF
>-|many|TRBV11-2|TRBJ2-7
TGTGCCAGCAGCTTAGTGGCCGCCTTCTCCTACGAGCAGTACTTC
CASSLVAAFSYEQYF
>-|few|TRBV20-1|TRBJ2-3
TGCAGTGCTAGCCCAGGGACAGATACGCAGTATTTT
CSASPGTDTQYF
>TRBD1|few|TRBV4-1|TRBJ1-2
TGCGCCAGCAGCCAGACTCCGGGACAGCAGAACTATGGCTACACCTTC
CASSQTPGQQNYGYTF
>TRBD2|few|TRBV20-1|TRBJ2-2
TGCAGTGTGGGGACTAGCGGGGGTTACAACACCGGGGAGCTGTTTTTT
CSVGTSGGYNTGELFF
>-|many|TRBV12-3/TRBV12-4|TRBJ1-4
TGTGCCAGCAGTTTAGGACTTTCCGCCGGTGAAAAACTGTTTTTT
CASSLGLSAGEKLFF
>TRBD2|many|TRBV12-3/TRBV12-4|TRBJ2-1
TGTGCCAGCAGTTTGGGGACTAGCTCTTATGAGCAGTTCTTC
CASSLGTSSYEQFF
>TRBD2|-|TRBV7-7|TRBJ2-5
TGTGCCAGCAGCCCCGGACTAGCGGGGCAAGAGACCCAGTACTTC
CASSPGLAGQETQYF
>-|few|TRBV27|TRBJ1-2
TGTGCCCCAGGCCGGGACGGCCTCTATGGCTACACCTTC
CAPGRDGLYGYTF
>-|-|TRBV20-1|TRBJ1-4
TGCAGTGCTCCGAGAGGGGGGGGAAGAAATGAAAAACTGTTTTTT
CSAPRGGGRNEKLFF
>-|many|TRBV11-2|TRBJ1-4
TGTGCCAGCAGCTTAGGCAGACATAATGAAAAACTGTTTTTT
CASSLGRHNEKLFF
>-|many|TRBV12-3/TRBV12-4|TRBJ1-4
TGTGCCAGCACTCGGAGGGGTCGGGTTAATGAAAAACTGTTTTTT
CASTRRGRVNEKLFF
>-|few|TRBV15|TRBJ1-2
TGTGCCACCAGCAGGGCAGATGTTAACTATGGCTACACCTTC
CATSRADVNYGYTF
>-|-|TRBV5-1|TRBJ1-6
TGCGCCAGCCGCTTGAACGGGGGGAATTCCCCCCCCCACTTT
CASRLNGGNSPPHF
>TRBD2|many|TRBV5-1|TRBJ2-1
TGCGCCAGCAGCTTGAATCGAGGAGCGGGAGGATTAGATGAGCAGTTCTTC
CASSLNRGAGGLDEQFF
>-|few|TRBV3-1|TRBJ1-1
TGTGCCAGCAGCCCCACCGGGGGGGGCGGAACTGAAGCTTTCTTT
CASSPTGGGGTEAFF
>TRBD2|many|TRBV4-3|TRBJ2-2
TGCGCCAGCAGCCAAGACTTCCTAGCGGGAGAGACCGGGGAGCTGTTTTTT
CASSQDFLAGETGELFF
>-|many|TRBV5-1|TRBJ1-2
TGCGCCAGCTCACTCGCTAAAGACGGCTACACCTTC
CASSLAKDGYTF
>-|many|TRBV5-1|TRBJ2-2
TGCGCCAGCAGCTTAAGCTCGAACACCGGGGAGCTGTTTTTT
CASSLSSNTGELFF
>-|few|TRBV20-1|TRBJ2-1
TGCAGTGGCAATGCTGGAGCGGTCTCCTACAATGAGCAGTTCTTC
CSGNAGAVSYNEQFF
>-|many|TRBV5-1|TRBJ2-2
TGCGCCAGCAGCTTGGGACCCGAGAACACCGGGGAGCTGTTTTTT
CASSLGPENTGELFF
>TRBD1|few|TRBV7-9|TRBJ1-2
TGTGCCAGCACCGACGACCGACAGGGTCTGAGGGGTTTC
CASTDDRQGLRGF
>-|few|TRBV30|TRBJ1-2
TGTGCCTGGAGTTCCCGTGGACAGTTTAATAACTATGGCTACACCTTC
CAWSSRGQFNNYGYTF
>-|many|TRBV29-1|TRBJ1-5
TGCAGCGTTGAATACAGCGTAGGTCAGCCCCAGCATTTT
CSVEYSVGQPQHF
>-|few|TRBV7-2|TRBJ2-1
TGTGCCAGCAGCTTTGGTTTTGAGCAGTTCTTC
CASSFGFEQFF
>-|many|TRBV7-2|TRBJ2-3
TGTGCCAGCAGCTTCGCAGGGTACACAGATACGCAGTATTTT
CASSFAGYTDTQYF
>-|few|TRBV4-1|TRBJ1-4
TGCGCCAGCAGCCGAGGATTAGCAACTAATGAAAAACTGTTTTTT
CASSRGLATNEKLFF
>-|many|TRBV29-1|TRBJ2-7
TGCAGCGTTGAGGGCCAGGGTGGCTACGAGCAGTACTTC
CSVEGQGGYEQYF